This TCR beta chain was profiled in a study of cytomegalovirus exposure and HLA in healthy donors. Study as a whole: Around 81% of roughly 400 genotyped donors fell in the Caucasian-associated ancestry cluster.

Trimming cost V 2 bases and J 0 bases, with 8 bases left between them. Germline V lookup: CDR1 MNHNY, CDR2 SVGAGI (reference sequence). This CDR3 region has 15 residues. General study results and limits: Most of the CMV-associated TCR beta chains (in a later analysis) appeared to be HLA-restricted.

Comment on this clone: The antigen is not known.

60 Vbeta and 13 Jbeta primers were used in PCR. Per the original methods: An analysis that came later counted roughly 80 million unique TCR beta chains, 9 million to 12 million shared. The assay was immunoSEQ multiplex PCR, and TCRdb's table has in-frame clones only and misses some. V, J and clone size derive from that table, while D and trimming were established from the DNA sequence. The profile shows roughly 100,000 clones, 75% to 85% of them singletons. Material: PBMCs. The chain carries TRBV6-6 and TRBJ2-1, with TRBD1 as a possible D gene (6 bases). This TCR derives from a man aged 45-65 years in good health and CMV-seronegative. CDR3 in amino acids: CASSYGGASYNEQFF. CDR3 nucleotides: TGTGCCAGCAGTTACGGGGGCGCCTCCTACAATGAGCAGTTCTTC.